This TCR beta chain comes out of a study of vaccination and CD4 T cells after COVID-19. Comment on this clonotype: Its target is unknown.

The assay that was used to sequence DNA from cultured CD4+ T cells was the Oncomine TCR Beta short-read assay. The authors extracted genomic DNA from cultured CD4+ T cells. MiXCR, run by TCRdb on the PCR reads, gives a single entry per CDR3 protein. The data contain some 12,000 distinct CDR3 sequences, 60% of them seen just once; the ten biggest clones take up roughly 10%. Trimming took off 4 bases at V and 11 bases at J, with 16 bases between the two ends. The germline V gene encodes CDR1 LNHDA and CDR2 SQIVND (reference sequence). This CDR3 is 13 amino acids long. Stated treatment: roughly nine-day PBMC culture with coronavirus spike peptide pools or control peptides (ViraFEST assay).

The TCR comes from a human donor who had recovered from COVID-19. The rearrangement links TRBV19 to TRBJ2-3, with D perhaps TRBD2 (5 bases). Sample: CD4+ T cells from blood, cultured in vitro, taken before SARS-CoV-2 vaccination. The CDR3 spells CASSTLPRAEQYF. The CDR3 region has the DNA TGTGCCAGTAGTACCCTCCCGAGGGCTGAGCAGTATTTT.